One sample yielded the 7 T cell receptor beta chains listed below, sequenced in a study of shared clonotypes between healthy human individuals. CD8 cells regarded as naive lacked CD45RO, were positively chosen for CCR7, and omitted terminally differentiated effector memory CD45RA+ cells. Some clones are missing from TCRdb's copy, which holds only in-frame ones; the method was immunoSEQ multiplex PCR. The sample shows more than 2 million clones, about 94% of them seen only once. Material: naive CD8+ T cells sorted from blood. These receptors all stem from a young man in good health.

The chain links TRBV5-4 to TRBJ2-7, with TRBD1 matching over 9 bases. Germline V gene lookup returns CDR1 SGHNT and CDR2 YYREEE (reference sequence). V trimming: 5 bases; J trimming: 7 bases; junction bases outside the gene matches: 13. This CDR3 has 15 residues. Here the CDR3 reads CASSETGTGIGEQYF. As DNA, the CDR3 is TGTGCCAGCAGTGAAACCGGGACAGGGATAGGGGAGCAGTACTTC.

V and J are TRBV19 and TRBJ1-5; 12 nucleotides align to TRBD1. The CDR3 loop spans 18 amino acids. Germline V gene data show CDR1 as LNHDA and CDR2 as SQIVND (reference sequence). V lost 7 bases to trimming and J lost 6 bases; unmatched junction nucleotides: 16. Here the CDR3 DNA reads TGTGCCAGTATGGTTGGGGACAGGGGGCTTGAAAGGGGTCAGCCCCAGCATTTT. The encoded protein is CASMVGDRGLERGQPQHF.

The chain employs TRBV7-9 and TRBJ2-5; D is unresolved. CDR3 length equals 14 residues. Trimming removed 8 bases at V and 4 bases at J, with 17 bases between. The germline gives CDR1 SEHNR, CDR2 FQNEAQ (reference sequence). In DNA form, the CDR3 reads TGTGCCAGCGAGGACGGAACAATAAGAGAGACCCAGTACTTC. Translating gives CASEDGTIRETQYF.

CDR3: CASSLTRLGEQYF. CDR3 in DNA: TGTGCCAGCAGCTTAACCCGACTGGGCGAGCAGTACTTC. This chain uses TRBV7-3 with TRBJ2-7; no definite D call. Germline CDR1 reads SGHTA; CDR2 reads FQGTGA. Trimming pared 0 bases from V and 6 bases from J, leaving 9 bases between. The length of the CDR3 is 13 residues.

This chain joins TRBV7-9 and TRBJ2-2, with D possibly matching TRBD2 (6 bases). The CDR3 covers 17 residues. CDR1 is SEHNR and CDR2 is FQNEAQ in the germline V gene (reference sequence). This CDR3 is CVLRGGAGGVNTGELFF. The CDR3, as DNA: TGTGTCCTAAGAGGCGGGGCAGGCGGGGTGAACACCGGGGAGCTGTTTTTT. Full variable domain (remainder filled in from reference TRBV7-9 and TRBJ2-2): DTGVSQNPRHKITKRGQNVTFRCDPISEHNRLYWYRQTLGQGPEFLTYFQNEAQLEKSRLLSDRFSAERPKGSFSTLEIQRTEQGDSAMYLCVLRGGAGGVNTGELFFGEGSRLTVL.

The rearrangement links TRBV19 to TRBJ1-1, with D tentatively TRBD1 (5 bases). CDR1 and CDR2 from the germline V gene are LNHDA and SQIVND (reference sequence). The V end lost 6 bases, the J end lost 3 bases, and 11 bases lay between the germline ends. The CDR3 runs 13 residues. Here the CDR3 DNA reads TGTGCCAGTAGGATGGGAGGGGACACTGAAGCTTTCTTT. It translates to CASRMGGDTEAFF. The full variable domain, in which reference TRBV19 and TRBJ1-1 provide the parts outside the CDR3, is DGGITQSPKYLFRKEGQNVTLSCEQNLNHDAMYWYRQDPGQGLRLIYYSQIVNDFQKGDIAEGYSVSREKKESFPLTVTSAQKNPTAFYLCASRMGGDTEAFFGQGTRLTVV.

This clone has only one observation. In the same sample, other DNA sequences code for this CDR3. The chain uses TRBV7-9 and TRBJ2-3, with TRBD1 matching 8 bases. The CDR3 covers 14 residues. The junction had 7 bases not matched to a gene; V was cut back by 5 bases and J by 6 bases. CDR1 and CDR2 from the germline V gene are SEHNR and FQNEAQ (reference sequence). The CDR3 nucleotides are TGTGCCAGCAGCCTAGGACAGGGAAAGGATACGCAGTATTTT. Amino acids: CASSLGQGKDTQYF.